This TCR beta chain came from a study of T cell responses to AZD1222 COVID-19 vaccine. Whole-study results and caveats: Regions left unmutated in variants are reportedly the target of nearly half of spike-specific TCRs. White British donors predominated, females outnumbered males, and clonal diversity was possibly underestimated.

The method was immunoSEQ multiplex PCR; TCRdb's version includes in-frame clones alone and lacks a portion of them. The data hold more than 120,000 clones, with about 90% observed a single time. CDR1 is SGHTA, CDR2 FQGTGA, per germline. The CDR3 extends over 15 amino acids. V was trimmed by 1 base and J by 7 bases, leaving 16 bases between them. On this clone: Its target is unknown.

Second-dose groups at about 4 or about 12 weeks were pooled. The source is an adult who received the AZD1222 COVID-19 vaccine. Sequences were derived from peripheral blood, sampled 28 days after the second AZD1222 dose. The chain employs TRBV7-3 and TRBJ1-1; D is possibly TRBD1 (5 bases). CDR3: CASSLKGRELNEAFF. The CDR3 DNA reads as TGTGCCAGCAGCTTAAAGGGCAGGGAACTTAATGAAGCTTTCTTT.